The rows below give T cell receptor beta chains drawn from one sample of a study of cytomegalovirus exposure and HLA in healthy donors. Only in-frame clones appear in the TCRdb table, and some are missing; sequencing was by immunoSEQ multiplex PCR. In the table there are approximately 130,000 clones, 70% to 90% of which are singletons. Material for sequencing was PBMCs. The receptors stem from a boy between 10 and 17 years old in good health and CMV-seronegative. Both conserved end residues are part of each CDR3. The order of the fields is V gene, J gene, D gene, clone size, CDR3 DNA, CDR3 protein. The D gene is left open where the match is weak. For some rows the clone size is stated as once, few or many, or as a class when expanded; others skip it.

v_gene: TRBV7-2
j_gene: TRBJ2-5
d_gene: .
abundance: .
CDR3nt: TGTGCCAGCAGCTTAGGAGTGTTTGCAGGGTCCGAGACCCAGTACTTC
CDR3aa: CASSLGVFAGSETQYF

v_gene: TRBV16
j_gene: TRBJ2-1
d_gene: .
abundance: .
CDR3nt: TGTGCCAGCAGCGACCTAGCGCCCGAAGGATACAATGAGCAGTTCTTC
CDR3aa: CASSDLAPEGYNEQFF

v_gene: TRBV9
j_gene: TRBJ2-5
d_gene: TRBD2
abundance: .
CDR3nt: TGTGCCAGCAGCTCCACTCCAGGGGCGGGGGGGGCCGGAGAGACCCAGTACTTC
CDR3aa: CASSSTPGAGGAGETQYF

v_gene: TRBV2
j_gene: TRBJ1-5
d_gene: .
abundance: few
CDR3nt: TGTGCCAGCAGTGAGGAGGGGAATCAGCCCCAGCATTTT
CDR3aa: CASSEEGNQPQHF

v_gene: TRBV25-1
j_gene: TRBJ1-2
d_gene: .
abundance: .
CDR3nt: TGTGCCAGAAGACAGGTCCGGGACGGCTACACCTTC
CDR3aa: CARRQVRDGYTF

v_gene: TRBV25-1
j_gene: TRBJ1-5
d_gene: TRBD1
abundance: .
CDR3nt: TGTGCCAGCGCCGGGACAGGGTACACTCAGCCCCAGCATTTT
CDR3aa: CASAGTGYTQPQHF

v_gene: TRBV5-1
j_gene: TRBJ1-1
d_gene: .
abundance: .
CDR3nt: TGCGCCAGCAGCCCGAACAGGGAAGGCACTGAAGCTTTCTTT
CDR3aa: CASSPNREGTEAFF

v_gene: TRBV9
j_gene: TRBJ1-2
d_gene: .
abundance: .
CDR3nt: TGTGCCAGCAGCGTAACCGGGGGAAACTATGGCTACACCTTC
CDR3aa: CASSVTGGNYGYTF

v_gene: TRBV6-1
j_gene: TRBJ1-5
d_gene: .
abundance: .
CDR3nt: TGTGCCAGCAGTGAAACGAGGTGGGGCAATCAGCCCCAGCATTTT
CDR3aa: CASSETRWGNQPQHF

v_gene: TRBV5-1
j_gene: TRBJ2-7
d_gene: TRBD2
abundance: .
CDR3nt: TGCGCCAGCAGCTTGGAGGCAGGGAGGGACGAGCAGTACTTC
CDR3aa: CASSLEAGRDEQYF

v_gene: TRBV19
j_gene: TRBJ2-6
d_gene: .
abundance: .
CDR3nt: TGTGCCAGTATAGGGGAACCTGGGGCCAACGTCCTGACTTTC
CDR3aa: CASIGEPGANVLTF

v_gene: TRBV9
j_gene: TRBJ2-5
d_gene: TRBD1
abundance: .
CDR3nt: TGTGCCAGCAGCGTAGGGGGACAGGGGCGCGAGACCCAGTACTTC
CDR3aa: CASSVGGQGRETQYF

v_gene: TRBV29-1
j_gene: TRBJ2-1
d_gene: TRBD2
abundance: once
CDR3nt: TGCAGCGTTGTTGGACTAGCGGGAGGGGATTACAATGAGCAGTTCTTC
CDR3aa: CSVVGLAGGDYNEQFF

v_gene: TRBV7-3
j_gene: TRBJ2-6
d_gene: TRBD1
abundance: .
CDR3nt: TGTGCCAGCAGCGAGACAGGGATCGGGGCCAACGTCCTGACTTTC
CDR3aa: CASSETGIGANVLTF

v_gene: TRBV6-6
j_gene: TRBJ2-7
d_gene: TRBD2
abundance: .
CDR3nt: TGTGCCAGCAGTTTAGCGGGTGGATTATACGAGCAGTACTTC
CDR3aa: CASSLAGGLYEQYF

v_gene: TRBV6-1
j_gene: TRBJ1-2
d_gene: TRBD1
abundance: .
CDR3nt: TGTGCCAGCACCTCCACCCAGGGGGTAGGGTATGGCTACACCTTC
CDR3aa: CASTSTQGVGYGYTF

v_gene: TRBV5-1
j_gene: TRBJ2-1
d_gene: TRBD2
abundance: once
CDR3nt: TGCGCCAGCAGCTTGCTAGCGGGAAGAAGAAGTGAGCAGTTCTTC
CDR3aa: CASSLLAGRRSEQFF

v_gene: TRBV2
j_gene: TRBJ2-2
d_gene: TRBD2
abundance: .
CDR3nt: TGTGCCAGCACTAGCGGGAGTATCACCGGGGAGCTGTTTTTT
CDR3aa: CASTSGSITGELFF

v_gene: TRBV2
j_gene: TRBJ1-1
d_gene: .
abundance: .
CDR3nt: TGTGCCAGCAGTGGCGGGGGGACTGAAGCTTTCTTT
CDR3aa: CASSGGGTEAFF

v_gene: TRBV7-9
j_gene: TRBJ2-4
d_gene: TRBD1
abundance: .
CDR3nt: TGTTCCAGCAGCTTAGGGGACAGGGGAGCCAAAAACATTCAGTACTTC
CDR3aa: CSSSLGDRGAKNIQYF

v_gene: TRBV7-8
j_gene: TRBJ2-7
d_gene: .
abundance: .
CDR3nt: TGTGCCAGCAGTCCCAGGACAGTCAACGAGCAGTACTTC
CDR3aa: CASSPRTVNEQYF

v_gene: TRBV5-4
j_gene: TRBJ2-2
d_gene: TRBD2
abundance: .
CDR3nt: TGTGCCAGCAGCCCCGGGACTAGCGCCGGGGAGCTGTTTTTT
CDR3aa: CASSPGTSAGELFF

v_gene: TRBV5-6
j_gene: TRBJ2-7
d_gene: TRBD2
abundance: .
CDR3nt: TGTGCCAGCAGCTTGAGTACTAGCGGAGTCATAATCTACGAGCAGTACTTC
CDR3aa: CASSLSTSGVIIYEQYF